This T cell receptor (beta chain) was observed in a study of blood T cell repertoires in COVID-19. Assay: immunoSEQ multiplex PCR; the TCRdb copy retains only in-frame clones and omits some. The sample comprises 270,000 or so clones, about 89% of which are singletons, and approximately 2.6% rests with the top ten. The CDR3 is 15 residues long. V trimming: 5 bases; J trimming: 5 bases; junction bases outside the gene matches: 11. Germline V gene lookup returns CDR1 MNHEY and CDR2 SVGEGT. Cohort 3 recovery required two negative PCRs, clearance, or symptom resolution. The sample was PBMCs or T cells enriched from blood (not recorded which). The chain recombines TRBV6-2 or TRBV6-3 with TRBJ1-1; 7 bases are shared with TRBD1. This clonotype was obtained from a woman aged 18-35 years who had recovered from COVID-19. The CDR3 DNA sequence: TGTGCCAGCAGTAAGGTACGACAGGGAGAGACTGAAGCTTTCTTT. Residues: CASSKVRQGETEAFF.